This TCR beta chain was captured by sequencing in a study of T cells expressing NK-cell markers. TCRdb processed the 5' RACE reads again and assigns one entry to each CDR3 protein, with no DNA. Here the sample table reports over 100,000 distinct CDR3 sequences. Sequenced input: blood T cells: a sorted CD56 or NKG2C T cell subset, CD4+ or CD8+ T cells, or bulk PBMC T cells (not recorded which). The clonotype originates from a woman between 18 and 75 years old in good health.

This chain's CDR3 is CSVVGVPEAFF. This chain links TRBV29-1 with TRBJ1-1. This CDR3 spans 11 amino acids. Looked up from germline, CDR1 is SQVTM and CDR2 is ANQGSEA.